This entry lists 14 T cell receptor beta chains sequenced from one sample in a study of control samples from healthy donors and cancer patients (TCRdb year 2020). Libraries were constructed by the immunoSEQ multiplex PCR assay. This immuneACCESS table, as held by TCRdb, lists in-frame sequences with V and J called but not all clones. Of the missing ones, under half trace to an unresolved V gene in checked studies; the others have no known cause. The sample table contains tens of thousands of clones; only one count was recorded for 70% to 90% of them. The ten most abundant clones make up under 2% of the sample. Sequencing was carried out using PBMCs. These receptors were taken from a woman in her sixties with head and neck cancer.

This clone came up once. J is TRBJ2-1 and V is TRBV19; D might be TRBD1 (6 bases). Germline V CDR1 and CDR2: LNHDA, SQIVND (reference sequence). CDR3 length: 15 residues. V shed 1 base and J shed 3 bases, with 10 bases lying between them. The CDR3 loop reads CASSIGQGSYNEQFF. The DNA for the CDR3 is TGTGCCAGTAGTATAGGGCAGGGGAGCTACAATGAGCAGTTCTTC.

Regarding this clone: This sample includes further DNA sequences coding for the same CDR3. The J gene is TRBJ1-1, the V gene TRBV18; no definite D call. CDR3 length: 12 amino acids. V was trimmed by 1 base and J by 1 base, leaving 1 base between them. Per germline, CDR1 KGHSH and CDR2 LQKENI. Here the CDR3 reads CASSPQNTEAFF. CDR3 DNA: TGTGCCAGCTCACCACAGAACACTGAAGCTTTCTTT.

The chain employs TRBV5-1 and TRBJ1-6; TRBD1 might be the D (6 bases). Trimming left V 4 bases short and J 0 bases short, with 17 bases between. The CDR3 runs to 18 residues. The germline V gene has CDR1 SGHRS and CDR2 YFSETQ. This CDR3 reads CASSRDTTGSSYNSPLHF. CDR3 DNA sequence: TGCGCCAGCAGCCGGGATACTACAGGGAGCTCCTATAATTCACCCCTCCACTTT.

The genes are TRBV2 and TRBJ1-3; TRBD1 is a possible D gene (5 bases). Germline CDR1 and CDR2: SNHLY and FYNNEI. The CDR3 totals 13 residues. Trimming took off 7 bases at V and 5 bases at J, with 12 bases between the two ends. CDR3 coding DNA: TGTGCCAGCAAGTCTTCGGACAGAAACACCATATATTTT. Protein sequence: CASKSSDRNTIYF.

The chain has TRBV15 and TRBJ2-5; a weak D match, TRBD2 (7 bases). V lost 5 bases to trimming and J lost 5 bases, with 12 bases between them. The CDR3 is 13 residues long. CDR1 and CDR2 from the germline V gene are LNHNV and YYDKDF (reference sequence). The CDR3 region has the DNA TGTGCCACCAGCGAGGGGGGAGGGGAGACCCAGTACTTC. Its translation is CATSEGGGETQYF.

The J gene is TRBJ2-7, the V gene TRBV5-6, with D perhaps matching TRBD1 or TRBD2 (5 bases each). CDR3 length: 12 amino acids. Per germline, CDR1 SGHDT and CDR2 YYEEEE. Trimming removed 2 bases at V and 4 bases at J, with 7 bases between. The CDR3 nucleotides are TGTGCCAGCAGCTTAGAGGGGTACGAGCAGTACTTC. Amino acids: CASSLEGYEQYF.

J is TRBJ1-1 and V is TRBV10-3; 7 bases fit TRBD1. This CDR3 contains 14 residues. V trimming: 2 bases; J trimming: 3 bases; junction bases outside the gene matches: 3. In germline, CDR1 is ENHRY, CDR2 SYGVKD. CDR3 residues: CAISERQGDTEAFF. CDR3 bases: TGTGCCATCAGTGAGAGACAGGGTGACACTGAAGCTTTCTTT.

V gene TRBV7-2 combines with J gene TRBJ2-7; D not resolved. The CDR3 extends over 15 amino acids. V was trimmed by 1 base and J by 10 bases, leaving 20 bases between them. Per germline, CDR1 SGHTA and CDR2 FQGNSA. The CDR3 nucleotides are TGTGCCAGCAGCTTAGATTCTCGACTTTTAGCAGCCCAGTACTTC. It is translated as CASSLDSRLLAAQYF.

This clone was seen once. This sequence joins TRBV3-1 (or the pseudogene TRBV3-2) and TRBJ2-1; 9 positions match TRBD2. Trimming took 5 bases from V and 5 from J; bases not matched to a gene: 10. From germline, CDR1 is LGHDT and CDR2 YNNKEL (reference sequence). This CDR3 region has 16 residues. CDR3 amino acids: CASSSRSGRPNNEQFF. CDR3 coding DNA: TGTGCCAGCAGCTCCCGTAGCGGGAGACCCAACAATGAGCAGTTCTTC.

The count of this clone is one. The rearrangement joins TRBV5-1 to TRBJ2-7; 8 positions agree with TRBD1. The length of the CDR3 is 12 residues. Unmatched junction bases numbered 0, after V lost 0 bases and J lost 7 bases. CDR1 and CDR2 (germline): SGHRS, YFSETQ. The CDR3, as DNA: TGCGCCAGCAGCTTGGACAGGGGGGAGCAGTACTTC. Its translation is CASSLDRGEQYF.

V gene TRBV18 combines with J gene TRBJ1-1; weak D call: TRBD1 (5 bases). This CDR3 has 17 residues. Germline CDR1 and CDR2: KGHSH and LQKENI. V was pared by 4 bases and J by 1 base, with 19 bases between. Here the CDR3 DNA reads TGTGCCAGCTCACAAAGTCTGACAGCCGCACAGAACACTGAAGCTTTCTTT. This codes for CASSQSLTAAQNTEAFF.

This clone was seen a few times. CDR3 nucleotides: TGTGCCAGCAGCGGGGGACTAGCGGGAGGGCGCGAGCAGTACTTC. Its translation: CASSGGLAGGREQYF. The V gene is TRBV7-2, the J gene TRBJ2-7; 16 positions match TRBD2. Unmatched junction bases numbered 4, after V lost 5 bases and J lost 6 bases. The CDR3 is made up of 15 amino acids. The germline V gene has CDR1 SGHTA and CDR2 FQGNSA. The variable domain in full, with the rest retrieved from reference TRBV7-2 and TRBJ2-7, is GAGVSQSPSNKVTEKGKDVELRCDPISGHTALYWYRQSLGQGLEFLIYFQGNSAPDKSGLPSDRFSAERTGGSVSTLTIQRTQQEDSAVYLCASSGGLAGGREQYFGPGTRLTVT.

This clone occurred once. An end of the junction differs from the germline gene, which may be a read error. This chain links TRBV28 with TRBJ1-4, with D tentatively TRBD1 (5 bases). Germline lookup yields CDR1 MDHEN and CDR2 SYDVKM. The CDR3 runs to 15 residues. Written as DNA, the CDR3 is TGTGCCTGCAGTTTAGGAGGGGCGACTAATGAAAAACTGTTTTTT. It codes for CACSLGGATNEKLFF.

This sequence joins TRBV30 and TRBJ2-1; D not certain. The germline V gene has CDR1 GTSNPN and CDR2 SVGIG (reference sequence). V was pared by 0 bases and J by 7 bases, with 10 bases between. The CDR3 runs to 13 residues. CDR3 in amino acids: CAWSVNSLNEQFF. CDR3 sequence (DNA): TGTGCCTGGAGTGTGAACAGTTTAAATGAGCAGTTCTTC.